Below, 2 T cell receptor beta chains from the same sample are listed, as sequenced in a study of blood T cell repertoires in COVID-19. The repertoire was sequenced with immunoSEQ multiplex PCR; TCRdb's copy has only in-frame clones and lacks some. This sample has a few hundred thousand clones, with approximately 89% found just once. Sequencing was carried out using peripheral blood. Receptor source: a woman in her 30s with COVID-19, enrolled during active disease.

The chain is built from TRBV11-2 and TRBJ2-7, with TRBD1 matching over 7 bases. Trimming at V came to 8 bases and at J to 5 bases, leaving 15 bases not matched to a gene. Germline V gene sequence: CDR1 SGHAT, CDR2 FQNNGV. CDR3 length equals 15 residues. The CDR3 region has the DNA TGTGCCAGCGGGCTCCTGGGACAGCCTTCCCACGAGCAGTACTTC. Protein: CASGLLGQPSHEQYF. The whole variable domain, remainder taken from reference TRBV11-2 and TRBJ2-7, is EAGVAQSPRYKIIEKRQSVAFWCNPISGHATLYWYQQILGQGPKLLIQFQNNGVVDDSQLPKDRFSAERLKGVDSTLKIQPAKLEDSAVYLCASGLLGQPSHEQYFGPGTRLTVT.

The genes are TRBV25-1 and TRBJ2-5; TRBD1 matches 7 bases. After removal of 7 bases from V and 2 bases from J, the junction contained 4 bases not matched to a gene. Germline V CDR1 and CDR2: MGHDK, SYGVNS. This CDR3 has 13 residues. CDR3 sequence reads: CASIRTGQETQYF. CDR3 DNA sequence: TGTGCCAGCATTCGGACAGGACAAGAGACCCAGTACTTC. Combining the CDR3 with reference TRBV25-1 and TRBJ2-5 gives the whole variable domain EADIYQTPRYLVIGTGKKITLECSQTMGHDKMYWYQQDPGMELHLIHYSYGVNSTEKGDLSSESTVSRIRTEHFPLTLESARPSHTSQYLCASIRTGQETQYFGPGTRLLVL.